What follows is one T cell receptor (beta chain) and its context. An end of the junction does not agree with germline; a read error may underlie this. Only in-frame clones appear in the TCRdb table, and some are missing; sequencing was by immunoSEQ multiplex PCR. The sample holds nearly 100,000 clones, approximately 84% seen once. The CDR3 length is 11 residues. Germline CDR1 LGHDT, CDR2 YNNKEL (reference sequence). These data come from a study of blood T cell repertoires in COVID-19. Turning to the study itself: PBMCs, B-cell-depleted T cells, or T cells were the source of the cDNA or gDNA that made up the material.

This receptor was taken from a woman in her fifties or sixties with acute or convalescent COVID-19. Input material: peripheral blood. This chain uses TRBV3-1 (or the pseudogene TRBV3-2) with TRBJ1-2; no clear D gene. The CDR3 DNA sequence: TGTGCCAGCAGCCAAGCGGCAGGCAAGGTGTTC. It specifies CASSQAAGKVF.